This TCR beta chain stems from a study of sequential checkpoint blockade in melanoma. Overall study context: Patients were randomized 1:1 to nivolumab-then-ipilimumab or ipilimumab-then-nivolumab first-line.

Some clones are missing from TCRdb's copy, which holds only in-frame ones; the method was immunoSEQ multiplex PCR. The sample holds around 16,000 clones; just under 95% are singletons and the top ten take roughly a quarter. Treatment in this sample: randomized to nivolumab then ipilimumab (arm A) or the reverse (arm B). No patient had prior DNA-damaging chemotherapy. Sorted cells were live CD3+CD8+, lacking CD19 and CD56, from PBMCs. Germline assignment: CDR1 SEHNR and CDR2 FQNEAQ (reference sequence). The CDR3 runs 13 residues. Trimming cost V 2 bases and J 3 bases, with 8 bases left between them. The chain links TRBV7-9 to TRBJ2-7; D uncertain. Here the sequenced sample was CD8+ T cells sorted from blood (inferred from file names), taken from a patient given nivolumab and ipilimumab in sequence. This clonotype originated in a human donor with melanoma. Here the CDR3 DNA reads TGTGCCAGCAGCTTAAGCCCTGACTACGAGCAGTACTTC. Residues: CASSLSPDYEQYF.